These 27 T cell receptor beta chains were sequenced from one sample in a study of T cell repertoires in cytomegalovirus infection (dated by TCRdb to the late 2010s). The data were produced on an Illumina HiSeq 1500. TCRdb passed the public sequencing reads through fastp at Q25 and MiXCR, retaining productive beta sequences. Entries are consolidated by CDR3 protein sequence, retaining the most common genes and DNA. The sample contains hundreds of thousands of distinct CDR3 sequences, about 24% of them found a single time. The top ten hold 6.5% to 10% of the sample. The sample taken for sequencing was CD8+ T cells from PBMCs. These TCRs come from a human donor in good health (CMV status not recorded). Some clones in this sample may be carry-over from other donors' samples.

V is TRBV6-1 and J is TRBJ2-1; D perhaps matches TRBD2 (5 bases). The ends were cut back, 5 bases at V and 8 bases at J, with 13 bases in the middle. Germline CDR1 reads MNHNS; CDR2 reads SASEGT. The CDR3 has 13 amino acids. The CDR3 coding sequence is TGTGCCAGCAGTCCGAACGGGGTTGATGAGCAGTTCTTC. It codes for CASSPNGVDEQFF.

The sample holds a few counts of this clonotype. The chain recombines TRBV20-1 with TRBJ2-7, with D perhaps TRBD1 (6 bases). CDR1 and CDR2 from the germline V gene are DFQATT and SNEGSKA (reference sequence). V was shortened by 6 bases and J by 0 bases, with 12 bases between the two germline ends. The CDR3 loop spans 13 amino acids. The CDR3 DNA sequence: TGCAGTGCCTGGTGGACAGACTCCTACGAGCAGTACTTC. Translating gives CSAWWTDSYEQYF.

This clonotype was picked up many times. The chain carries TRBV7-8 and TRBJ2-7; possibly TRBD1 for D (6 bases). Trimming took off 5 bases at V and 3 bases at J, with 11 bases between the two ends. CDR3 length: 13 residues. The germline CDR1 and CDR2 sequences are SGHVS and FQNEAQ. The CDR3 DNA sequence: TGTGCCAGCAGCCCCCTAGGGGGCTACGAGCAGTACGTC. Protein: CASSPLGGYEQYV.

This clonotype was seen more than once but under ten times. The chain carries TRBV14 and TRBJ2-1; D unresolved. Germline CDR1 reads SGHDN; CDR2 reads FVKESK. The CDR3 spans 12 residues. V was cut by 4 bases and J by 9 bases, with 10 bases left in between. The CDR3 bases are TGTGCCAGCAGCCTCAAACGGACTGAGCAGTTCTTC. Amino acids: CASSLKRTEQFF.

This clonotype has just a few counts. The chain combines TRBV27 with TRBJ2-1; 10 bases map to TRBD1. CDR3 length equals 15 residues. Germline trimming cut 5 bases from V and 3 bases from J; bases unmatched to any gene: 4. CDR1 and CDR2 from the germline V gene are MNHEY and SMNVEV (reference sequence). In nucleotides, the CDR3 is TGTGCCAGCAGTCCCGGGACAGGGGACTACAATGAGCAGTTCTTC. Amino acid sequence: CASSPGTGDYNEQFF.

This clonotype was observed a few times. The gene calls are TRBV2 and TRBJ1-6; D ambiguous. The germline V gene has CDR1 SNHLY and CDR2 FYNNEI. V lost 4 bases, J lost 3 bases, and 13 bases lay in between. This CDR3 has 16 amino acids. CDR3 region: CASSGAESIYNSPLHF. CDR3 DNA sequence: TGTGCCAGCAGTGGGGCAGAGAGCATCTATAATTCACCCCTCCACTTT.

The V call is TRBV14, the J call TRBJ2-3; D may be TRBD2 (6 bases). The germline V gene has CDR1 SGHDN and CDR2 FVKESK. The length of the CDR3 is 14 residues. Trimming took off 4 bases at V and 6 bases at J, with 14 bases between the two ends. CDR3 bases: TGTGCCAGCAGCCTAGGACTACCACGGGATACGCAGTATTTT. It yields the protein CASSLGLPRDTQYF.

Concerning this clonotype itself: A read error may be the cause here, since a much bigger clone is one base away. The J gene is TRBJ1-1, the V gene TRBV7-2; D remains ambiguous. The germline V and J ends were trimmed by 3 bases and 4 bases, with 6 bases remaining between them. CDR3 length: 12 residues. Germline V gene data show CDR1 as SGHTA and CDR2 as FQGNSA. The CDR3: CASSFQFTEAFF. The CDR3 DNA reads TGTGCCAGCAGCTTTCAGTTCACTGAAGCTTTCTTT.

The V gene is TRBV28, the J gene TRBJ2-2, with 8 bases fitting TRBD2. This CDR3 has 15 residues. Germline V lookup: CDR1 MDHEN, CDR2 SYDVKM. Germline trimming cut 7 bases from V and 4 bases from J; bases unmatched to any gene: 8. The CDR3 region is CASTNREGGTGELFF. The DNA of the CDR3 is TGTGCCAGCACCAACCGGGAGGGGGGCACCGGGGAGCTGTTTTTT.

This clonotype has more than one count but fewer than ten. The chain combines TRBV15 with TRBJ2-3; D gene ambiguous. The CDR3 covers 13 residues. CDR1 is LNHNV and CDR2 is YYDKDF in the germline V gene (reference sequence). V was cut by 1 base and J by 1 base, with 3 bases left in between. CDR3 nucleotide sequence: TGTGCCACCAGCAGAGGCCGCACAGATACGCAGTATTTT. Protein sequence: CATSRGRTDTQYF.

To note about this clonotype: At one end the junction does not follow the germline gene, possibly because of a read error. The chain joins TRBV6-1 to TRBJ1-5; D is perhaps TRBD1 (6 bases). There are 13 residues in the CDR3. Per germline, CDR1 MNHNS and CDR2 SASEGT. CDR3 sequence: CASSSGGWQLQHF. The CDR3 bases are TGTGCCAGCAGTTCGGGGGGCTGGCAGCTCCAGCATTTT.

This clonotype was picked up a small number of times. The CDR3 bases are TGTGCCAGCAGTCAGCCCAATCGGGAAGCTTTCTTT. It yields the protein CASSQPNREAFF. The chain links TRBV27 to TRBJ1-1; no firm D call. The length of the CDR3 is 12 residues. V lost 5 bases and J 8 bases, leaving 12 bases between the germline ends. Germline values: CDR1 MNHEY, CDR2 SMNVEV (reference sequence).

This clonotype has only a few counts. The CDR3 loop reads CASSPRVRTGVEQYF. The CDR3 DNA is TGTGCCAGCAGCCCTCGGGTGAGGACAGGGGTCGAGCAGTACTTC. The chain recombines TRBV14 with TRBJ2-7, with TRBD1 matching over 9 bases. This CDR3 spans 15 amino acids. CDR1 is SGHDN, CDR2 FVKESK, per germline. After removal of 4 bases from V and 6 bases from J, the junction contained 10 bases not matched to a gene.

The rearrangement uses TRBV5-5 and TRBJ1-2; a weak D match, TRBD1 (6 bases). V lost 4 bases to trimming and J lost 6 bases, with 10 bases between them. Germline CDR1 is SGHKS and CDR2 is YYEKEE (reference sequence). This CDR3 has 12 amino acids. CDR3 DNA sequence: TGTGCCAGCAGCCCCCAGGGGCATGGCTACACCTTC. This codes for CASSPQGHGYTF.

This clonotype was detected only a few times. The chain recombines TRBV2 with TRBJ1-6; D is uncertain. Trimming removed 4 bases from V and 5 bases from J, with 9 bases in between. Germline lookup yields CDR1 SNHLY and CDR2 FYNNEI. The CDR3 extends over 14 amino acids. The CDR3 nucleotides read TGTGCCAGCAGTGGGGCAGGAAATAATTCACCCCTCCACTTT. Its protein is CASSGAGNNSPLHF.

The chain uses TRBV13 and TRBJ1-3; D not resolved. Trimming stripped 6 bases from V and 0 bases from J, with 6 bases between. This CDR3 is 13 amino acids long. Germline CDR1 PRHDT, CDR2 FYEKMQ (reference sequence). The chain's CDR3 is CASSFSSGNTIYF. CDR3 nucleotides: TGTGCCAGCAGTTTTTCCTCTGGAAACACCATATATTTT.

In its sample, this clonotype was seen many times. CDR3 in amino acids: CASSLYRGSHNEQFF. DNA of the CDR3: TGTGCCAGCAGCTTATACCGGGGGTCCCACAATGAGCAGTTCTTC. The gene calls are TRBV11-3 and TRBJ2-1; possible D gene TRBD2, 6 bases. CDR1 SGHNT and CDR2 YENEEA come from the germline V gene. The germline V and J ends were trimmed by 2 bases and 5 bases, with 13 bases remaining between them. The CDR3 sequence is 15 residues long. Drawing the rest from reference TRBV11-3 and TRBJ2-1, the complete variable domain is EAGVVQSPRYKIIEKKQPVAFWCNPISGHNTLYWYLQNLGQGPELLIRYENEEAVDDSQLPKDRFSAERLKGVDSTLKIQPAELGDSAVYLCASSLYRGSHNEQFFGPGTRLTVL.

This clonotype came up a few times. The rearrangement uses TRBV12-5 and TRBJ2-1; 9 positions agree with TRBD1. This CDR3 spans 16 amino acids. In germline, CDR1 is LGHNT, CDR2 FRNRAP. Trimming took 6 bases from V and 0 from J; bases not matched to a gene: 6. The CDR3 loop is CASGRTGVSSYNEQFF. Here the CDR3 DNA reads TGTGCTAGTGGGCGGACAGGGGTTAGCTCCTACAATGAGCAGTTCTTC.

A few counts support this clonotype. The chain combines TRBV19 with TRBJ2-1, with TRBD2 matching over 8 bases. The germline gives CDR1 LNHDA, CDR2 SQIVND (reference sequence). The CDR3 covers 15 residues. J gave up 5 bases and V 3 bases, and 6 bases lay outside the gene matches. CDR3 loop: CASSILGTRNNEQFF. The CDR3 coding sequence is TGTGCCAGTAGTATCCTCGGGACTAGGAACAATGAGCAGTTCTTC.

V usage is TRBV20-1 and J usage is TRBJ2-6; tentatively, D is TRBD2 (7 bases). Per the germline V gene, CDR1 is DFQATT and CDR2 is SNEGSKA (reference sequence). V was trimmed by 6 bases and J by 0 bases, leaving 15 bases between them. This CDR3 is 16 amino acids long. The CDR3 here is CSARGGVVSGANVLTF. The CDR3 DNA is TGCAGTGCAAGGGGGGGGGTTGTCTCTGGGGCCAACGTCCTGACTTTC.

V gene TRBV6-6 combines with J gene TRBJ1-2, with D perhaps TRBD1 (6 bases). Looked up from germline, CDR1 is MNHNY and CDR2 is SVGAGI (reference sequence). The V end was cut by 0 bases, the J end by 6 bases, with 20 bases between. The length of the CDR3 is 17 residues. The CDR3 region has the DNA TGTGCCAGCAGTTACTCGATTCAAGGGGGTGGAAGGGATGGCTACACCTTC. Translating gives CASSYSIQGGGRDGYTF.

This clonotype was seen only a few times. The chain employs TRBV28 and TRBJ2-1; D remains unclear. Between the trimmed V and J ends, which lost 8 bases and 4 bases, there was a span of 9 bases. The CDR3 extends over 12 amino acids. CDR1 and CDR2 (germline): MDHEN, SYDVKM. The CDR3: CASALSYNEQFF. CDR3 nucleotide sequence: TGTGCCAGCGCCCTAAGTTACAATGAGCAGTTCTTC.

The V call is TRBV28, the J call TRBJ1-6; weak D call: TRBD1 (5 bases). CDR1 is MDHEN and CDR2 is SYDVKM in the germline V gene. Trimming cost V 1 base and J 6 bases, with 13 bases left between them. The CDR3 consists of 16 residues. CDR3: CASSLLVGGFNSPLHF. DNA of the CDR3: TGTGCCAGCAGTTTATTGGTGGGGGGATTTAATTCACCCCTCCACTTT. Complete variable domain (other parts from reference TRBV28 and TRBJ1-6): DVKVTQSSRYLVKRTGEKVFLECVQDMDHENMFWYRQDPGLGLRLIYFSYDVKMKEKGDIPEGYSVSREKKERFSLILESASTNQTSMYLCASSLLVGGFNSPLHFGNGTRLTVT.

Points on this clonotype: This could be a read error, since a much larger clone is one nucleotide away. This sequence joins TRBV13 and TRBJ1-2; no clear D gene. The CDR3 is made up of 14 amino acids. Trimming took 0 bases from V and 4 from J, leaving 9 bases between them. CDR1 and CDR2 from the germline V gene are PRHDT and FYEKMQ (reference sequence). The CDR3 DNA reads TGTGCCAGCAGCTTAGGCCAGGCTTTCTATGGCTACACCTTC. It yields the protein CASSLGQAFYGYTF.

V usage is TRBV5-6 and J usage is TRBJ2-4; a weak D match, TRBD1 (5 bases). V dropped 1 base and J dropped 2 bases, with 10 bases sitting between them. CDR1 is SGHDT and CDR2 is YYEEEE in the germline V gene. There are 15 residues in the CDR3. Here the CDR3 DNA reads TGTGCCAGCAGCTTGAGGGGCAGGACCAAAAACATTCAGTACTTC. Its translation is CASSLRGRTKNIQYF.

This chain joins TRBV15 and TRBJ2-7, with D possibly TRBD1 on 6 matching bases. The length of the CDR3 is 14 residues. In germline, CDR1 is LNHNV, CDR2 YYDKDF (reference sequence). V lost 0 bases and J lost 2, with 8 bases in between. CDR3 nucleotides: TGTGCCACCAGCAGAGATTCAGGGGCCTACGAGCAGTACTTC. Protein sequence: CATSRDSGAYEQYF.

The CDR3 loop reads CASSQLTSGGRSDTQYF. CDR3 nucleotide sequence: TGCGCCAGCAGCCAGTTGACTAGCGGGGGGAGGTCAGATACGCAGTATTTT. The rearrangement joins TRBV4-1 to TRBJ2-3; 13 nucleotides align to TRBD2. This CDR3 has 17 amino acids. The V gene end was trimmed by 3 bases and the J gene end by 4 bases; junction bases not matched to a gene: 7. Germline CDR1 reads MGHRA; CDR2 reads YSYEKL.